This entry lists 22 T cell receptor beta chains sequenced from one sample in a study of blood T cell repertoires in COVID-19. Sequencing was performed with immunoSEQ multiplex PCR; in TCRdb, only in-frame clones are kept and a portion is missing. In the table there are 250,000 to 350,000 clones, more than 65% of which are singletons. Sample: peripheral blood. These receptors were collected from a person aged 70 to 85 with COVID-19, enrolled during active disease.

V usage is TRBV7-2 and J usage is TRBJ2-7, with D hard to call. This CDR3 comprises 12 residues. Trimming took 5 bases from V and 2 from J, leaving 7 bases between them. Germline V gene data show CDR1 as SGHTA and CDR2 as FQGNSA. The CDR3 sequence: CASSQHTYEQYF. CDR3 nucleotides: TGTGCCAGCAGCCAACACACCTACGAGCAGTACTTC.

This clone was counted once. This chain's CDR3 is CARSTRNRGLAYNSPLHF. The CDR3 DNA reads as TGTGCCAGAAGCACCCGAAACAGGGGTCTGGCTTATAATTCACCCCTCCACTTT. The chain uses TRBV5-3 and TRBJ1-6, with TRBD1 matching over 7 bases. TRBV5-3 counts as an open reading frame of uncertain function. This CDR3 region has 18 residues. Unmatched junction bases numbered 14, after V lost 4 bases and J lost 4 bases.

V is TRBV6-6 and J is TRBJ1-6; 8 nucleotides agree with TRBD1. This CDR3 spans 15 amino acids. CDR1 and CDR2 from the germline V gene are MNHNY and SVGAGI (reference sequence). The trim removed 9 bases at V and 5 bases at J, leaving 9 bases unmatched. The CDR3 nucleotides are TGTGCCAGTACCTTGGACAGGGACGATAATTCACCCCTCCACTTT. Its protein product is CASTLDRDDNSPLHF.

The chain uses TRBV5-1 and TRBJ1-2; maybe TRBD1 (5 bases). Per germline, CDR1 SGHRS and CDR2 YFSETQ. This CDR3 has 15 amino acids. The germline V and J ends were trimmed by 4 bases and 4 bases, with 17 bases remaining between them. CDR3 sequence: CASSQDRMHLYGYTF. As DNA, the CDR3 is TGCGCCAGCAGCCAAGACAGAATGCACCTCTATGGCTACACCTTC.

The chain has TRBV20-1 and TRBJ1-6; TRBD1 matches at 8 bases. Germline CDR1 and CDR2: DFQATT and SNEGSKA (reference sequence). The CDR3 contains 16 residues. V lost 3 bases and J lost 10; bases outside the gene matches: 14. Written as DNA, the CDR3 is TGCAGTGCTAGTAGCATTGACAGGGGTGGTAAATCACCCCTCCACTTT. It codes for CSASSIDRGGKSPLHF.

The rearrangement links TRBV18 to TRBJ1-5, with D maybe TRBD1 (6 bases). With 3 bases removed from V and 5 bases from J, the gap between germline ends came to 14 bases. CDR1 is KGHSH, CDR2 LQKENI, per germline. CDR3 length equals 15 residues. The CDR3 protein is CASSPRAGGHQPQHF. The CDR3 DNA is TGTGCCAGCTCACCCCGGGCGGGGGGGCATCAGCCCCAGCATTTT.

The chain joins TRBV21-1 to TRBJ2-1; the table's D call of TRBD1 was not tested on the DNA. TRBV21-1 is listed as a pseudogene. CDR3 length: 13 amino acids. CDR3 amino acids: CASSNQTGARRFF. The DNA of the CDR3 is TGTGCCAGCAGCAACCAGACAGGGGCAAGGCGGTTCTTC.

This clone turned up a few times. The genes are TRBV15 and TRBJ1-3, with TRBD1 identical over 8 bases. The CDR3 has 17 residues. V was clipped by 2 bases and J by 3 bases; unmatched bases: 9. Germline V gene lookup returns CDR1 LNHNV and CDR2 YYDKDF (reference sequence). CDR3 nucleotides: TGTGCCACCAGCAGACCACTTAGGACAGGGTTTGGAAACACCATATATTTT. Amino acids: CATSRPLRTGFGNTIYF.

This clone was observed a handful of times. This may stem from a read error, because a much larger clone lies one nucleotide away. The J gene is TRBJ2-7, the V gene TRBV7-2, with a tentative D call TRBD1 (6 bases). Per the germline V gene, CDR1 is SGHTA and CDR2 is FQGNSA. The CDR3 runs to 12 residues. V lost 5 bases, J lost 4 bases, and 9 bases lay in between. CDR3 in DNA: TGTGCCAGCAGCCCCACAGGGTACGAGCAGTACTTC. As protein: CASSPTGYEQYF.

This clone was counted a single time. The chain joins TRBV5-1 to TRBJ2-2; 15 bases line up with TRBD2. The V segment lost 4 bases and the J segment 4 bases; nucleotides outside the gene matches: 8. The CDR3 loop spans 18 amino acids. Germline loops: CDR1 SGHRS, CDR2 YFSETQ. The CDR3 region is CASSHRTSGGASTGELFF. As DNA, the CDR3 is TGCGCCAGCAGCCACAGGACTAGCGGGGGGGCAAGCACCGGGGAGCTGTTTTTT.

V gene TRBV7-3 combines with J gene TRBJ2-1, with TRBD2 matching 8 bases. The CDR3 contains 15 residues. With V trimmed by 5 bases and J by 1 base, 4 bases remained unmatched. Germline CDR1 reads SGHTA; CDR2 reads FQGTGA. The CDR3 sequence is CASSRAGASYNEQFF. The CDR3 nucleotides read TGTGCCAGCAGCAGAGCGGGGGCGTCCTACAATGAGCAGTTCTTC. The variable domain in full, with the rest retrieved from reference TRBV7-3 and TRBJ2-1, is GAGVSQTPSNKVTEKGKYVELRCDPISGHTALYWYRQSLGQGPEFLIYFQGTGAADDSGLPNDRFFAVRPEGSVSTLKIQRTERGDSAVYLCASSRAGASYNEQFFGPGTRLTVL.

The chain is built from TRBV4-1 and TRBJ1-1, with 9 bases aligning to TRBD1. This CDR3 contains 14 residues. Germline V gene data show CDR1 as MGHRA and CDR2 as YSYEKL. With 3 bases clipped from V and 4 bases from J, the junction kept 3 bases outside the gene matches. CDR3 protein: CASSQWDRVTEAFF. CDR3 DNA sequence: TGCGCCAGCAGCCAGTGGGACAGGGTCACTGAAGCTTTCTTT.

V and J are TRBV29-1 and TRBJ1-5, with 8 bases identical to TRBD1. This CDR3 region has 16 residues. Looked up from germline, CDR1 is SQVTM and CDR2 is ANQGSEA. Unmatched junction bases numbered 10, after V lost 0 bases and J lost 6 bases. In DNA, the CDR3 is TGCAGCGTTGAAGATCCAGGACAGGGTGGGGGTCAGCCCCAGCATTTT. Translated, it gives CSVEDPGQGGGQPQHF.

The chain carries TRBV5-1 and TRBJ1-4; D may be TRBD1 (6 bases). Trimming cost V 2 bases and J 6 bases, with 11 bases left between them. The CDR3 is 14 amino acids. Germline V gives CDR1 SGHRS, CDR2 YFSETQ. The CDR3 spells CASSLQGGDEKLFF. CDR3 bases: TGCGCCAGCAGCTTACAGGGTGGTGATGAAAAACTGTTTTTT.

The chain couples TRBV28 to TRBJ2-6; 7 bases are shared with TRBD1. The CDR3 is 17 amino acids. CDR1 MDHEN and CDR2 SYDVKM come from the germline V gene. With V trimmed by 5 bases and J by 2 bases, 9 bases remained unmatched. CDR3 DNA sequence: TGTGCCAGCAGTGAGCCCCCGACAGGGACTGGGGCCAACGTCCTGACTTTC. Encoded protein: CASSEPPTGTGANVLTF.

The gene calls are TRBV7-3 and TRBJ2-5; 12 bases fit TRBD2. From germline, CDR1 is SGHTA and CDR2 FQGTGA. This CDR3 has 16 amino acids. With V trimmed by 5 bases and J by 5 bases, 9 bases remained unmatched. In nucleotides, the CDR3 is TGTGCCAGCAGCACCATGACTAGCGGGAGACAGGAGACCCAGTACTTC. It translates to CASSTMTSGRQETQYF. The variable domain in full, with the rest retrieved from reference TRBV7-3 and TRBJ2-5, is GAGVSQTPSNKVTEKGKYVELRCDPISGHTALYWYRQSLGQGPEFLIYFQGTGAADDSGLPNDRFFAVRPEGSVSTLKIQRTERGDSAVYLCASSTMTSGRQETQYFGPGTRLLVL.

Turning to this clone: Other DNA sequences from this sample encode an identical CDR3 as well. J is TRBJ1-5 and V is TRBV3-1 (or the pseudogene TRBV3-2); no clear D gene. This CDR3 has 13 amino acids. CDR1 is LGHDT and CDR2 is YNNKEL in the germline V gene (reference sequence). Deletions cut 3 bases from V and 4 bases from J, with 7 bases between. The CDR3 region is CASSQSRNQPQHF. The DNA of the CDR3 is TGTGCCAGCAGCCAGAGCCGAAATCAGCCCCAGCATTTT.

The V gene is TRBV18, the J gene TRBJ1-6; 7 bases map to TRBD1. J was trimmed by 9 bases and V by 6 bases; bases with no gene match: 14. There are 16 residues in the CDR3. Germline V lookup: CDR1 KGHSH, CDR2 LQKENI. The DNA of the CDR3 is TGTGCCAGCTCCCAGGTTTCCGGGACAGATCCTTCACCCCTCCACTTT. This encodes CASSQVSGTDPSPLHF.

This clone showed up just once. V is TRBV28 and J is TRBJ1-5; D gene unclear. Germline V CDR1 and CDR2: MDHEN, SYDVKM. With 9 bases removed from V and 2 bases from J, the gap between germline ends came to 17 bases. The CDR3 covers 15 residues. CDR3 protein: CASSPQVAGNQPQHF. In DNA, the CDR3 is TGTGCCAGTAGCCCACAAGTTGCAGGCAATCAGCCCCAGCATTTT.

This sequence joins TRBV4-1 and TRBJ1-5, with D maybe TRBD1 (6 bases). The germline V gene has CDR1 MGHRA and CDR2 YSYEKL. The CDR3 length is 17 residues. V dropped 1 base and J dropped 11 bases, with 24 bases sitting between them. The CDR3 nucleotides are TGCGCCAGCAGCCAAGGGGGGCCCGGGACACAACCGTCGGCCCAGCATTTT. Residues: CASSQGGPGTQPSAQHF.

V usage is TRBV7-8 and J usage is TRBJ2-7, with 12 positions matching TRBD2. Trimming at V came to 0 bases and at J to 1 base, leaving 4 bases not matched to a gene. The length of the CDR3 is 17 residues. Germline CDR1 reads SGHVS; CDR2 reads FQNEAQ. The CDR3 here is CASSLALTSGGSYEQYF. In DNA form, the CDR3 reads TGTGCCAGCAGCTTAGCTCTAACTAGCGGGGGGTCCTACGAGCAGTACTTC.

The V gene is TRBV3-1 (or the pseudogene TRBV3-2), the J gene TRBJ2-2; D may be TRBD1 (6 bases). The CDR3 contains 14 residues. With 7 bases removed from V and 6 bases from J, the gap between germline ends came to 15 bases. Germline CDR1 reads LGHDT; CDR2 reads YNNKEL (reference sequence). The CDR3 loop reads CASMNGQSSGELFF. CDR3 nucleotide sequence: TGTGCCAGCATGAACGGACAGTCGTCCGGGGAGCTGTTTTTT.